This TCR beta chain appears in the sequencing data of a study of molecular identifiers for immune sequencing clone quantification (dated by TCRdb to between 2018 and 2020). Study-level background: In a replicate experiment, RNA from roughly 18,000 or 92,000 naive CD8 T cells was split into five aliquots, four of which were sequenced. This methods study benchmarked molecular-identifier clustering-based TCR repertoire sequencing (MIDCIRS) and TCR RNA copy counting, using CD8 T cells to do so. Findings and caveats that apply to the study as a whole: Modeling gave about three recovered TCR RNA copies per cell versus approximately 11 by digital PCR, implying 25% to 30% capture efficiency. Clones above 20 RNA copies held over 98% of molecules in CMV-specific effector cells but under 1% in naive cells. Identical TCR molecules sharing a barcode could cause highly expanded clone sizes to be underestimated. Even against a background of about a million naive CD8 T cells, spiked-in Jurkat TCR RNA amounting to a single cell's worth was reported to be detectable. When barcode sub-clustering was left out, chimeric consensus sequences inflated TCR diversity, with chimeras reaching as high as 47%. The naive libraries included spiked-in Jurkat TCR RNA (more than nine copies' worth), and this Jurkat TCR RNA is not part of the donor repertoire.

In the case of this clonotype: The specificity of this receptor is unknown. Per-nucleotide qualities are absent, and no much larger clonotype sits a single base away.

Preparation of the library involved PCR. The run used a NextSeq 500. Bulk TCR libraries were prepared as previously described, using TCR primers listed in Table S5. Purification of total RNA was performed with the Qiagen AllPrep DNA/RNA kit. Before any analysis, reads coming from multiple sequencing runs of the same library were combined into one pool. For the original study's pipeline: Reads were retained only if the reads had an exact TCR constant sequence, and the retained reads were trimmed to 150 nt and grouped according to their 12-nt molecular barcodes. Within each barcode group, reads were sub-clustered at a 15% Levenshtein threshold, and quality-weighted consensus sequences were built per RNA molecule. Non-functional sequences were discarded, and so were lower-count sequences lying one edit away from another sequence. Based on a fit of two negative binomial distributions, barcode sub-clusters having less than 20% of the maximum read count were discarded. The raw public data were reprocessed by TCRdb itself: fastp quality trimming at Q25, MiXCR clonotype calling, in-frame beta chains only. Each record represents a unique CDR3 protein, reported with the most common genes and DNA among its rows. These V and J calls rely on TCRdb rather than the paper's analysis. The sample table shows under 800,000 distinct CDR3 sequences, and 25% are seen once. Clones ranked in the top ten supply about 0.73% of the sample.

Libraries of naive CD8 T cells were built from anywhere between about 18,000 and 1,000,000 sorted cells, with 10%, 30% or 50% of the purified RNA used. On a BD FACSAria II, naive CD8 T cells were FACS-sorted as CD8+CD4-CCR7+CD45RA+ and collected into RLT Plus buffer. To test detection sensitivity, Jurkat RNA equal to approximately ten TCR copies was added to samples of roughly 18,000-1,100,000 naive CD8 T cells. CD8 T cells were enriched using RosetteSep CD8+ T Cell Enrichment Cocktail and Ficoll-Paque, and the enriched cells then underwent ACK red cell lysis. V is pared back by 2 bases and J by 4 bases, with 11 bases lying between the germline termini. Its CDR3 holds 14 amino acids, cysteine through phenylalanine. Kept here is only the CDR3 DNA, which spans 42 bases and is read in frame from base 1. The germline V gene specifies LGHNA as CDR1 and YSLEER as CDR2.

The rearranged chain carries TRBV4-3 and TRBJ2-5; the D region possibly corresponds to TRBD1 (6 bases align). Sequences were obtained from naive CD8+ T cells from blood, with Jurkat cell RNA spiked in. The sample's cell subset or site, from its label and the paper: FACS-sorted CD8+CD4-CCR7+CD45RA+ naive T cells. The sequence derives from a human donor in good health. Some libraries in this study had Jurkat cell RNA spiked in. The nucleotides read TGCGCCAGCAGCCAACACAGGGTTGCAGAGACCCAGTACTTC. Its protein reads: CASSQHRVAETQYF.